Sequencing of this TCR beta chain was carried out in a study of control samples from healthy donors and cancer patients. The V gene end was trimmed by 7 bases and the J gene end by 4 bases; junction bases not matched to a gene: 6. Germline V gene sequence: CDR1 MNHEY, CDR2 SMNVEV (reference sequence). CDR3 size: 15 residues. Assay: immunoSEQ multiplex PCR; the TCRdb copy retains only in-frame clones and omits some. Among 30,000 to 40,000 clones listed, over 85% were seen once. The sequenced sample was PBMCs. The origin of this receptor is a man aged 35 to 55 with colorectal cancer. The chain joins TRBV27 to TRBJ1-6, with 8 bases matching TRBD1. CDR3: CASKPGGRYNSPLHF. The CDR3 nucleotides read TGTGCCAGCAAACCAGGGGGCCGGTATAATTCACCCCTCCACTTT.